A selection of T cell receptor beta chains follows, all from one sample in a study of cytomegalovirus exposure and HLA in healthy donors. TCRdb's table, derived via immunoSEQ multiplex PCR, lists solely in-frame clones and lacks some. The table has 150,000 to 200,000 clones, 70% to 90% seen once. Sequenced material: PBMCs. The receptors here all came from a woman aged 18-29 years in good health and CMV-seronegative. Each CDR3 is given with its conserved first and last residue. The D gene is left open where the match is weak. Expanded clones get a size class; other rows say once, few or many, or leave the size out.

len | j_gene | v_gene | abundance | d_gene | CDR3aa | CDR3nt
13 | TRBJ2-5 | TRBV10-1 | few | TRBD2 | CASSEGGGETQYF | TGCGCCAGCAGTGAGGGGGGGGGAGAGACCCAGTACTTC
12 | TRBJ1-1 | TRBV18 | once | NA | CASSPMEGEAFF | TGTGCCAGCTCACCAATGGAGGGGGAAGCTTTCTTT
15 | TRBJ1-3 | TRBV6-1 | few | NA | CASSETGSSGNTIYF | TGTGCCAGCAGTGAAACAGGGAGCTCTGGAAACACCATATATTTT
14 | TRBJ2-1 | TRBV19 | NA | TRBD2 | CASTRDYRRNEQFF | TGTGCCAGTACCAGGGACTACAGAAGGAATGAGCAGTTCTTC
14 | TRBJ1-4 | TRBV28 | NA | NA | CASIEAGPREKLFF | TGTGCCAGCATTGAAGCAGGGCCAAGGGAAAAACTGTTTTTT
15 | TRBJ2-1 | TRBV5-6 | NA | TRBD2 | CASSLPGTSGEEQFF | TGTGCCAGCAGCTTACCCGGGACTAGCGGAGAGGAGCAGTTCTTC
16 | TRBJ2-6 | TRBV30 | NA | TRBD1 | CAWRGQGAPGANVLTF | TGTGCCTGGAGGGGACAGGGGGCGCCCGGGGCCAACGTCCTGACTTTC
13 | TRBJ2-1 | TRBV19 | NA | TRBD1 | CASSTRTGDEQFF | TGTGCCAGTAGTACACGGACAGGGGATGAGCAGTTCTTC
14 | TRBJ1-2 | TRBV5-6 | once | NA | CASSPNGGNYGYTF | TGTGCCAGCAGCCCCAACGGAGGTAACTATGGCTACACCTTC
15 | TRBJ2-2 | TRBV6-5 | once | NA | CASSNGGEGTGELFF | TGTGCCAGCAGTAACGGGGGAGAGGGGACCGGGGAGCTGTTTTTT
16 | TRBJ2-2 | TRBV7-7 | NA | NA | CASSLEPGFDTGELFF | TGTGCTAGCAGCTTAGAACCAGGTTTCGACACCGGGGAGCTGTTTTTT
15 | TRBJ1-5 | TRBV7-8 | NA | NA | CASSSPDTRPGAQHF | TGTGCCAGCAGCTCGCCTGACACACGACCGGGGGCCCAGCATTTT
15 | TRBJ2-3 | TRBV5-6 | NA | NA | CASSLGGGSTDTQYF | TGTGCCAGCAGCTTGGGGGGAGGCAGCACAGATACGCAGTATTTT
15 | TRBJ2-1 | TRBV6-1 | NA | TRBD2 | CASSRSGGPYNEQFF | TGTGCCAGCAGTAGAAGCGGGGGGCCCTACAATGAGCAGTTCTTC
14 | TRBJ2-7 | TRBV27 | NA | TRBD2 | CASSLELAVGEQYF | TGTGCCAGCAGTTTAGAACTAGCGGTGGGCGAGCAGTACTTC
15 | TRBJ2-5 | TRBV4-1 | NA | NA | CASSQLLGLRETQYF | TGCGCCAGCAGCCAACTTCTGGGGCTGAGAGAGACCCAGTACTTC
12 | TRBJ2-3 | TRBV30 | NA | NA | CAWSVGEDTQYF | TGTGCCTGGAGTGTAGGAGAAGATACGCAGTATTTT
14 | TRBJ1-1 | TRBV18 | NA | NA | CASSPELLNTEAFF | TGTGCCAGCTCACCTGAGCTGTTGAACACTGAAGCTTTCTTT
14 | TRBJ1-1 | TRBV5-6 | NA | TRBD1 | CASSLVTGRAEAFF | TGTGCCAGCAGCCTCGTGACAGGGCGGGCTGAAGCTTTCTTT
12 | TRBJ1-2 | TRBV30 | once | NA | CAWSVLNYGYTF | TGTGCCTGGAGTGTACTCAACTATGGCTACACCTTC
16 | TRBJ2-7 | TRBV28 | NA | TRBD1 | CASSSPWTGSSYEQYF | TGTGCCAGCAGTTCCCCCTGGACAGGAAGCTCCTACGAGCAGTACTTC
14 | TRBJ2-3 | TRBV5-1 | NA | NA | CASSLEPGTDTQYF | TGCGCCAGCAGCTTGGAGCCGGGGACAGATACGCAGTATTTT
13 | TRBJ2-7 | TRBV29-1 | NA | TRBD1 | CSVEGQGANEQYF | TGCAGCGTTGAAGGACAGGGGGCCAACGAGCAGTACTTC
13 | TRBJ2-5 | TRBV27 | NA | NA | CASSPQGPETQYF | TGTGCCAGCAGCCCACAGGGCCCAGAGACCCAGTACTTC
16 | TRBJ2-3 | TRBV4-3 | NA | TRBD2 | CASSQGISGSTDTQYF | TGCGCCAGCAGCCAAGGAATTAGCGGGAGCACAGATACGCAGTATTTT
16 | TRBJ2-1 | TRBV15 | NA | TRBD2 | CATSGLPRGGANEQFF | TGTGCCACCAGCGGCCTCCCGCGCGGGGGGGCCAATGAGCAGTTCTTC
14 | TRBJ2-7 | TRBV2 | NA | NA | CASSEGRISYEQYF | TGTGCCAGCAGTGAAGGGCGGATCTCCTACGAGCAGTACTTC
12 | TRBJ2-7 | TRBV2 | NA | NA | CASSLQDYEQYF | TGTGCCAGCAGTCTACAGGACTACGAGCAGTACTTC
12 | TRBJ2-7 | TRBV10-3 | once | NA | CASAAGTYEQYF | TGTGCCAGCGCCGCGGGGACCTACGAGCAGTACTTC